A single sample gave rise to the 20 T cell receptor beta chains below, sequenced in a study of OX40 agonist ivuxolimab in advanced cancers. Profiling relied on immunoSEQ multiplex PCR, and the TCRdb table lists in-frame clones only, not all of them. The sample lists about 69,000 clones; approximately 89% were seen once. The material sequenced was CD4+ or CD8+ T cells sorted from blood, taken in a trial of the OX40 agonist ivuxolimab. These receptors came from an adult with an advanced solid tumor such as melanoma, head and neck, liver or kidney cancer.

The chain is built from TRBV7-6 and TRBJ2-5; 7 bases fit TRBD1. Germline trimming cut 5 bases from V and 4 bases from J; bases unmatched to any gene: 10. This CDR3 contains 15 residues. CDR1 is SGHVS, CDR2 FNYEAQ, per germline. CDR3 bases: TGTGCCAGCAGCCAAGACAGGGTCCCGACAGAGACCCAGTACTTC. As protein: CASSQDRVPTETQYF.

This chain uses TRBV28 with TRBJ2-3; tentatively, D is TRBD2 (7 bases). Germline V gene data show CDR1 as MDHEN and CDR2 as SYDVKM. V lost 2 bases to trimming and J lost 3 bases, with 12 bases between them. The CDR3 spans 15 residues. CDR3 protein: CASSLGGAGTDTQYF. As DNA, the CDR3 is TGTGCCAGCAGTTTAGGGGGGGCCGGGACAGATACGCAGTATTTT. The full variable domain, completed using reference TRBV28 and TRBJ2-3, is DVKVTQSSRYLVKRTGEKVFLECVQDMDHENMFWYRQDPGLGLRLIYFSYDVKMKEKGDIPEGYSVSREKKERFSLILESASTNQTSMYLCASSLGGAGTDTQYFGPGTRLTVL.

V and J are TRBV7-2 and TRBJ1-2; D is perhaps TRBD1 (6 bases). The CDR3 covers 16 residues. Trimming took 1 base from V and 3 from J, leaving 15 bases between them. Germline CDR1 reads SGHTA; CDR2 reads FQGNSA. CDR3 in DNA: TGTGCCAGCAGCTTAGTGACAGTTGGGGGGCACTATGGCTACACCTTC. The encoded protein is CASSLVTVGGHYGYTF. Combining the CDR3 with reference TRBV7-2 and TRBJ1-2 gives the whole variable domain GAGVSQSPSNKVTEKGKDVELRCDPISGHTALYWYRQSLGQGLEFLIYFQGNSAPDKSGLPSDRFSAERTGGSVSTLTIQRTQQEDSAVYLCASSLVTVGGHYGYTFGSGTRLTVV.

V and J are TRBV21-1 and TRBJ2-6; the table's TRBD1 call for D was not verified on the DNA. TRBV21-1 is labeled a pseudogene. CDR3 length: 18 residues. CDR3: CASSKDRGRKSGANVLTF. DNA for the CDR3: TGTGCCAGCAGCAAGGACAGGGGGCGTAAGTCTGGGGCCAACGTCCTGACTTTC.

V is TRBV14 and J is TRBJ2-7; possibly TRBD1 or TRBD2 for D (5 bases each). This CDR3 has 15 amino acids. Germline V gives CDR1 SGHDN, CDR2 FVKESK. V shed 0 bases and J shed 6 bases, with 15 bases lying between them. The CDR3 nucleotides read TGTGCCAGCAGCCAAGAGAGGGGATTGAGGGGCGAGCAGTACTTC. Translation gives CASSQERGLRGEQYF.

The chain combines TRBV9 with TRBJ2-1; D might be TRBD2 (6 bases). This CDR3 is built from 15 residues. Germline-derived CDR1 and CDR2 are SGDLS and YYNGEE. Trimming stripped 4 bases from V and 0 bases from J, with 11 bases between. CDR3 nucleotide sequence: TGTGCCAGCAGCCTCGTAGCGGACTCCTACAATGAGCAGTTCTTC. Translated, it gives CASSLVADSYNEQFF.

The CDR3 coding sequence is TGTGCCAGCAGCGTAGGGGCTATTGGTGGCTACACCTTC. This sequence encodes CASSVGAIGGYTF. The chain joins TRBV9 to TRBJ1-2; D is ambiguous. Germline V gene lookup returns CDR1 SGDLS and CDR2 YYNGEE. V lost 0 bases and J 7 bases, leaving 10 bases between the germline ends. The CDR3 is 13 residues long.

The J gene is TRBJ2-7, the V gene TRBV30; TRBD2 is a possible D gene (6 bases). CDR3 length: 11 amino acids. Trimming took 5 bases from V and 6 from J, leaving 11 bases between them. Germline V lookup: CDR1 GTSNPN, CDR2 SVGIG (reference sequence). The CDR3 spells CAWETGVEQYF. The CDR3 DNA is TGTGCCTGGGAAACGGGAGTCGAGCAGTACTTC.

The chain carries TRBV19 and TRBJ1-5; the D is unclear. V lost 3 bases and J 5 bases, leaving 11 bases between the germline ends. The CDR3 is made up of 14 amino acids. The V gene's germline CDR1 is LNHDA and CDR2 SQIVND (reference sequence). The CDR3 spells CASSIIKGDQPQHF. The CDR3 region has the DNA TGTGCCAGTAGTATCATCAAGGGCGATCAGCCCCAGCATTTT.

The V call is TRBV6-1, the J call TRBJ1-1; D is perhaps TRBD1 (5 bases). The V end was cut by 3 bases, the J end by 11 bases, with 7 bases between. The germline gives CDR1 MNHNS, CDR2 SASEGT. This CDR3 contains 10 residues. CDR3 DNA: TGTGCCAGCAGTGAGGGGGGGGCTTTCTTT. Protein: CASSEGGAFF.

The chain joins TRBV13 to TRBJ1-2, with 9 bases fitting TRBD1. The V gene end was trimmed by 4 bases and the J gene end by 2 bases; junction bases not matched to a gene: 5. CDR1 is PRHDT, CDR2 FYEKMQ, per germline (reference sequence). The CDR3 loop spans 15 amino acids. CDR3 loop: CASSYGQGMNYGYTF. CDR3 DNA sequence: TGTGCCAGCAGCTACGGACAGGGGATGAACTATGGCTACACCTTC. The whole variable domain, filled in from reference TRBV13 and TRBJ1-2, reads AAGVIQSPRHLIKEKRETATLKCYPIPRHDTVYWYQQGPGQDPQFLISFYEKMQSDKGSIPDRFSAQQFSDYHSELNMSSLELGDSALYFCASSYGQGMNYGYTFGSGTRLTVV.

This chain joins TRBV19 and TRBJ2-7; 8 nucleotides agree with TRBD2. The CDR3 loop spans 16 amino acids. The junction had 10 bases not matched to a gene; V was cut back by 4 bases and J by 2 bases. CDR1 is LNHDA and CDR2 is SQIVND in the germline V gene (reference sequence). CDR3 loop: CASSRSVAGPPYEQYF. In DNA form, the CDR3 reads TGTGCCAGTAGTAGATCAGTAGCGGGACCCCCCTACGAGCAGTACTTC. The whole variable domain, filled in from reference TRBV19 and TRBJ2-7, reads DGGITQSPKYLFRKEGQNVTLSCEQNLNHDAMYWYRQDPGQGLRLIYYSQIVNDFQKGDIAEGYSVSREKKESFPLTVTSAQKNPTAFYLCASSRSVAGPPYEQYFGPGTRLTVT.

The chain links TRBV9 to TRBJ2-6, with D hard to call. CDR3 length: 15 residues. Per germline, CDR1 SGDLS and CDR2 YYNGEE. Trimming left V 0 bases short and J 0 bases short, with 4 bases between. CDR3 sequence: CASSVAGSGANVLTF. CDR3 DNA sequence: TGTGCCAGCAGCGTAGCGGGCTCTGGGGCCAACGTCCTGACTTTC.

The chain recombines TRBV25-1 with TRBJ2-2; D may be TRBD2 (5 bases). Trimming cost V 1 base and J 5 bases, with 14 bases left between them. Germline values: CDR1 MGHDK, CDR2 SYGVNS. CDR3 length equals 16 residues. CDR3 DNA: TGTGCCAGCAGTGAATGGGAAGGAGGTCGGACCGGGGAGCTGTTTTTT. Its protein product is CASSEWEGGRTGELFF.

The gene calls are TRBV5-6 and TRBJ2-1; 7 nucleotides agree with TRBD2. CDR3 size: 19 residues. Germline lookup yields CDR1 SGHDT and CDR2 YYEEEE. Germline trimming cut 5 bases from V and 0 bases from J; bases unmatched to any gene: 17. The CDR3 bases are TGTGCCAGCAGAGTATCCGGACTAGGAATAAGGAGCTCCTACAATGAGCAGTTCTTC. Translated, it gives CASRVSGLGIRSSYNEQFF.

The chain is built from TRBV29-1 and TRBJ1-5; the match to TRBD1 covers 9 bases. The V segment lost 6 bases and the J segment 3 bases; nucleotides outside the gene matches: 6. This CDR3 has 14 residues. CDR1 is SQVTM and CDR2 is ANQGSEA in the germline V gene. Here the CDR3 reads CSVAGTGNNQPQHF. CDR3 nucleotide sequence: TGCAGCGTAGCCGGGACAGGGAACAATCAGCCCCAGCATTTT. The whole variable domain, remainder taken from reference TRBV29-1 and TRBJ1-5, is SAVISQKPSRDICQRGTSLTIQCQVDSQVTMMFWYRQQPGQSLTLIATANQGSEATYESGFVIDKFPISRPNLTFSTLTVSNMSPEDSSIYLCSVAGTGNNQPQHFGDGTRLSIL.

This clone was detected only once. The J gene is TRBJ1-1, the V gene TRBV6-5, with D possibly being TRBD1 (6 bases). Per the germline V gene, CDR1 is MNHEY and CDR2 is SVGAGI. The CDR3 consists of 12 residues. Trimming stripped 4 bases from V and 4 bases from J, with 7 bases between. This CDR3 is CASSSGVTEAFF. The CDR3 bases are TGTGCCAGCAGTTCAGGGGTCACTGAAGCTTTCTTT.

This clone appeared once. The chain has TRBV5-6 and TRBJ1-2; D unresolved. V dropped 3 bases and J dropped 6 bases, with 18 bases sitting between them. Germline values: CDR1 SGHDT, CDR2 YYEEEE. There are 15 residues in the CDR3. The CDR3 spells CASSWPGPSIDGYTF. CDR3 nucleotide sequence: TGTGCCAGCAGCTGGCCGGGCCCGAGTATCGATGGCTACACCTTC.

The chain recombines TRBV2 with TRBJ2-1; D is undetermined. The CDR3 is 15 amino acids. Germline V CDR1 and CDR2: SNHLY, FYNNEI. The germline V and J ends were trimmed by 7 bases and 1 base, with 14 bases remaining between them. CDR3 in DNA: TGTGCCAGCACCGACGTGGGGTCGTCCTACAATGAGCAGTTCTTC. This sequence encodes CASTDVGSSYNEQFF.

This chain links TRBV5-8 with TRBJ1-1, with 8 nucleotides matching TRBD1. Germline CDR1 SGHTS, CDR2 YDEGEE. This CDR3 spans 15 amino acids. V was pared by 3 bases and J by 5 bases, with 9 bases of the junction left unmatched. CDR3: CASSSDRVFPTEAFF. The CDR3 DNA follows: TGTGCCAGCAGCTCGGACAGGGTGTTCCCTACTGAAGCTTTCTTT. Full variable domain (outside the CDR3, taken from reference TRBV5-8 and TRBJ1-1): EAGVTQSPTHLIKTRGQQATLRCSPISGHTSVYWYQQALGLGLQFLLWYDEGEERNRGNFPPRFSGRQFPNYSSELNVNALELEDSALYLCASSSDRVFPTEAFFGQGTRLTVV.